This is a list of T cell receptor beta chains from one sample in a study of graft-versus-host responses after intestinal transplantation. The repertoire was sequenced with immunoSEQ multiplex PCR; TCRdb's copy has only in-frame clones and lacks some. This sample carries fewer than 85,000 clones, about 89% of them seen once, and the ten largest clones take approximately 2.7%. Their specific antigens are unknown. The material sequenced was unstimulated CD8+ T cells sorted from spleen or lymph node cells, taken before intestinal transplant. These receptors originate from a human donor who received an intestinal transplant. CDR3s include the opening cysteine and the closing phenylalanine or tryptophan. A D gene is named only where the DNA matches it firmly. The size of a clone is reported for some rows only, either as once, few or many, or as a class for expanded clones.

TRBV7-3	-	TRBJ2-1	-	CASSLTGEGYNEQFF	TGTGCCAGCAGCTTAACGGGAGAGGGCTACAATGAGCAGTTCTTC
TRBV9	once	TRBJ2-7	TRBD1	CASLRGPAYEQYF	TGTGCCAGCCTCAGGGGGCCGGCCTACGAGCAGTACTTC
TRBV30	-	TRBJ2-1	TRBD2	CAWTLLAGTYNEQFF	TGTGCCTGGACCCTCTTAGCGGGAACCTACAATGAGCAGTTCTTC
TRBV28	-	TRBJ2-3	TRBD2	CASRYAGGRTDTQYF	TGTGCCAGCAGATACGCGGGGGGCCGCACAGATACGCAGTATTTT
TRBV5-5	-	TRBJ2-7	TRBD2	CASKVASGRYEQYF	TGTGCCAGCAAAGTCGCTAGCGGGAGGTACGAGCAGTACTTC
TRBV2	-	TRBJ2-2	-	CATAVVTSRNTGELFF	TGTGCCACCGCGGTGGTAACTAGCAGAAACACCGGGGAGCTGTTTTTT
TRBV9	once	TRBJ2-1	TRBD2	CASALTSALSPDEQFF	TGTGCCAGCGCCCTCACTAGCGCCTTAAGTCCGGATGAGCAGTTCTTC
TRBV28	few	TRBJ1-4	TRBD1	CASCLGDRRKEKLFF	TGTGCCAGCTGCCTGGGGGACAGGCGGAAAGAAAAACTGTTTTTT
TRBV6-5	-	TRBJ2-5	-	CASSRGNWAETQYF	TGTGCCAGCAGTCGAGGGAATTGGGCAGAGACCCAGTACTTC
TRBV6-1	few	TRBJ2-1	-	CASWFGNEQFF	TGTGCCAGCTGGTTCGGGAATGAGCAGTTCTTC
TRBV6-6	-	TRBJ1-6	-	CASSPARDSYNSPLHF	TGTGCCAGCAGCCCAGCGCGCGACAGCTATAATTCACCCCTCCACTTT
TRBV19	once	TRBJ2-5	TRBD1	CASSRQGYGETQYF	TGTGCCAGTAGCAGACAGGGGTACGGGGAGACCCAGTACTTC
TRBV19	-	TRBJ1-2	-	CASAPYRVAGYTF	TGTGCCAGCGCCCCTTACAGGGTCGCGGGCTACACCTTC
TRBV4-1	-	TRBJ1-1	-	CASSQESASRAEAFF	TGCGCCAGCAGCCAAGAATCTGCCAGTCGGGCTGAAGCTTTCTTT
TRBV11-2	-	TRBJ2-1	TRBD1	CASSHGRDRAGEQFF	TGTGCCAGCAGCCATGGCCGGGACAGGGCAGGGGAGCAGTTCTTC
TRBV28	-	TRBJ1-2	-	CASINNYGYTF	TGTGCCAGCATTAATAACTATGGCTACACCTTC
TRBV6-5	-	TRBJ2-7	TRBD1	CASRQGYEQYF	TGTGCCAGCAGACAGGGGTACGAGCAGTACTTC
TRBV11-2	-	TRBJ2-7	-	CASSLEFGLHYEQYF	TGTGCCAGCAGCTTAGAGTTCGGTCTCCACTACGAGCAGTACTTC
TRBV4-1	-	TRBJ2-1	TRBD1	CASSQGLGTEIYNEQFF	TGCGCCAGCAGCCAAGGGTTAGGGACAGAAATCTACAATGAGCAGTTCTTC
TRBV6-1	-	TRBJ1-2	-	CASSMLHPNGYTF	TGTGCCAGCAGTATGCTCCATCCTAATGGCTACACCTTC